This T cell receptor beta chain was found in a study of response to subunit inactivated influenza vaccine. Study results and limitations: The authors suggested that every seasonal influenza vaccination recruits few new T cells.

This clonotype was seen many times. What it recognizes is unknown. One entry per CDR3 protein, called by TCRdb with MiXCR from the RT-PCR reads. The sample shows approximately 290,000 distinct CDR3 sequences, about 20% of them seen only once. Sequenced material: PBMCs from blood, taken roughly 20 months after vaccination. The TCR comes from a man aged 45 to 75 who received an inactivated influenza vaccine.

The CDR3 DNA is TGTGCCAGCAGCTTAGCTGTGGGTTGGACACTTGGAAACACCATATATTTT. This codes for CASSLAVGWTLGNTIYF. The chain employs TRBV7-8 and TRBJ1-3; D is possibly TRBD1 (5 bases). The CDR3 spans 17 residues. Trimming took off 0 bases at V and 3 bases at J, with 15 bases between the two ends. The germline gives CDR1 SGHVS, CDR2 FQNEAQ.